This TCR beta chain comes out of a study of chemoradiotherapy in HPV16-positive cancers. Study-wide findings and caveats: During treatment, candidate HPV-specific clones and E7-related motifs expanded in tumor.

Germline loops: CDR1 SNHLY, CDR2 FYNNEI. The CDR3 loop spans 14 amino acids. V lost 5 bases and J 2 bases, leaving 12 bases between the germline ends. This table comes from immunoSEQ multiplex PCR, and its TCRdb copy is limited to in-frame clones, with some not included. Among about 68,000 clones, almost 90% were seen once, and the ten largest hold 4% to 4.5%. Notes on this clone: Its antigen is currently unknown.

V gene TRBV2 combines with J gene TRBJ2-5; D might be TRBD2 (5 bases). The sequenced sample was blood, obtained from a patient who underwent chemoradiotherapy. The sequence came from a human donor with HPV-associated anogenital cancer. The CDR3 DNA reads TGTGCCAGCAGTCTCCAGACGGGACAAGAGACCCAGTACTTC. The encoded protein is CASSLQTGQETQYF.